This is a list of T cell receptor beta chains from one sample in a study of PD-1 blockade in classical Hodgkin lymphoma. Sequencing used immunoSEQ multiplex PCR; TCRdb keeps in-frame clones, though not all of them. Of fewer than 50,000 clones in the sample, about 88% were seen once. Material: peripheral blood mononuclear cells (PBMCs), obtained before the second cycle of nivolumab. Receptors originate from a human donor with classical Hodgkin lymphoma. The CDR3 runs from the conserved cysteine through the conserved F or W. D genes are given only for firm matches. Clone size, where shown, is once, few, many, or a class for clones that have expanded.

d_call	clone_size	v_call	j_call	cdr3_nt	cdr3_aa
NA	NA	TRBV28	TRBJ1-3	TGTGCCAGCAGTTTCGTCAGCTCTGGAAACACCATATATTTT	CASSFVSSGNTIYF
NA	few	TRBV5-6	TRBJ1-6	TGTGCCAGCCGCCTCGGGGCCTCACCCCTCCACTTT	CASRLGASPLHF
TRBD2	NA	TRBV7-3	TRBJ2-1	TGTGCCAGCAGCATCGGGACTAGCGGATACAATGAGCAGTTCTTC	CASSIGTSGYNEQFF
NA	once	TRBV19	TRBJ2-7	TGTGCCAGTAGTATAGTTCCGGGACGGGCCTACGAGCAGTACTTC	CASSIVPGRAYEQYF
NA	NA	TRBV6-6	TRBJ2-2	TGTGCCAGCAGTTCCGTGACCGGGGAGCTGTTTTTT	CASSSVTGELFF
TRBD1	NA	TRBV28	TRBJ1-5	TGTGCCAGCAGTGAGGCCGGGACAGGGGTTCGGCATCATCAGCCCCAGCATTTT	CASSEAGTGVRHHQPQHF
NA	NA	TRBV7-6	TRBJ1-3	TGTGCCAGCAGCTTGAGGGACGGAAACACCATATATTTT	CASSLRDGNTIYF
TRBD1	NA	TRBV14	TRBJ2-5	TGTGCCAGCAGCGAAGGGATTCAGGGGGTGGAGACCCAGTACTTC	CASSEGIQGVETQYF
NA	NA	TRBV5-1	TRBJ2-5	TGCGCCAGCACCGTGGGGGCGGGAGAGACCCAGTACTTC	CASTVGAGETQYF
TRBD2	NA	TRBV7-9	TRBJ2-3	TGTGCCAGCAGCTTAGCGCTTAGCGGGAGGGGGACAGATACGCAGTATTTT	CASSLALSGRGTDTQYF
NA	NA	TRBV6-1	TRBJ2-1	TGTGCCAGCACAGGACACAATGAGCAGTTCTTC	CASTGHNEQFF
TRBD2	NA	TRBV7-6	TRBJ2-1	TGTGCCAGCAGCTTAGTTATCCGTCCTAGCGGCTCCTACAATGAGCAGTTCTTC	CASSLVIRPSGSYNEQFF
NA	NA	TRBV2	TRBJ2-3	TGTGCCAGCAGTGACGGCAGGGGCCCGAACACAGATACGCAGTATTTT	CASSDGRGPNTDTQYF
NA	NA	TRBV12-5	TRBJ1-2	TGTGCTAGTGGTTTGGTAGGTGGCAGCTATGGCTACACCTTC	CASGLVGGSYGYTF
NA	NA	TRBV9	TRBJ2-2	TGTGCCAGCAGCAGCGTAAATATCACGGGCTTCGGCGGCGGGGAGCTGTTTTTT	CASSSVNITGFGGGELFF
NA	once	TRBV27	TRBJ2-2	TGTGCCAGCAGTTTCCTCGGGAGTGCGACCGGGGAGCTGTTTTTT	CASSFLGSATGELFF
NA	NA	TRBV10-2	TRBJ2-5	TGCGCCACCTACTCCGGGGCCAGGGGGACCCAGTACTTC	CATYSGARGTQYF
NA	once	TRBV19	TRBJ2-5	TGTGCCAGTAGTATAGCCGCTTTGGCCCAAGAGACCCAGTACTTC	CASSIAALAQETQYF
NA	NA	TRBV14	TRBJ2-3	TGTGCCAGCAGCCAGGCTAGAAGTAGCACAGATACGCAGTATTTT	CASSQARSSTDTQYF
NA	few	TRBV12-5	TRBJ2-1	TGTGCTAGTGGGCCAGACGGATCCTACAATGAGCAGTTCTTC	CASGPDGSYNEQFF
TRBD1	few	TRBV2	TRBJ1-4	TGTGCCAGCAACGCTCCGAGGACAGGGTGGCTCCCAACTAATGAAAAACTGTTTTTT	CASNAPRTGWLPTNEKLFF
NA	NA	TRBV5-8	TRBJ1-5	TGTGCCAGCAGCTTGGGCGACGTCTTGACAGTCAATCAGCCCCAGCATTTT	CASSLGDVLTVNQPQHF
NA	once	TRBV6-5	TRBJ2-1	TGTGCCAGCAGTACCTATACCGGGACCACTATTGAGCAGTTCTTC	CASSTYTGTTIEQFF
TRBD1	few	TRBV14	TRBJ2-2	TGTGCCAGCAGCGAACGGACAGGGATTTTGTCCGGGGAGCTGTTTTTT	CASSERTGILSGELFF
NA	NA	TRBV19	TRBJ1-5	TGTGCCAGTAGTATGGTGGACTATGGTCAGCCCCAGCATTTT	CASSMVDYGQPQHF